This record covers a single T cell receptor (beta chain). Its antigen is not known. With a J-beta primer mix and a sample-barcoded 5' primer, a second PCR ran 7 to 11 cycles. TCRdb re-called the 5' RACE reads through MiXCR, storing one row per CDR3 protein. The table shows fewer than 900,000 distinct CDR3 sequences, with under 40% occurring only once. These data are taken from a study of blood T cells in healthy people across ages. General observations from the study: Estimates of diversity drawn from one million T cells were considered underestimates.

Total RNA was isolated from each sample in quantities of at least 5.5 micrograms. The CDR3 totals 12 residues. V lost 1 base and J lost 6, with 8 bases in between. Germline assignment: CDR1 GTSNPN and CDR2 SVGIG (reference sequence). The gene calls are TRBV30 and TRBJ2-3; D remains ambiguous. Sequencing used blood. This receptor was taken from a man aged 18 to 29 in good health. The CDR3, as DNA: TGTGCCTGGAGTGGCCCGTTGGATACGCAGTATTTT. Encoded protein: CAWSGPLDTQYF. Full variable domain (missing parts from reference TRBV30 and TRBJ2-3): SQTIHQWPATLVQPVGSPLSLECTVEGTSNPNLYWYRQAAGRGLQLLFYSVGIGQISSEVPQNLSASRPQDRQFILSSKKLLLSDSGFYLCAWSGPLDTQYFGPGTRLTVL.